These 10 T cell receptor beta chains originate from one sample sequenced in a study of CD8+ T cells in alopecia areata. RNA extraction was followed by reverse transcription into cDNA, which acted as the sequencing template. Libraries were prepared by immunoSEQ multiplex PCR; TCRdb keeps only in-frame clonotypes and omits some of them. The sample records more than 150,000 clones, around 56% being singletons. Noted treatment: oral pan-JAK inhibitor, 5-10 mg twice daily. This specimen consisted of CD4+ T cells sorted from blood, obtained at week 4, from a patient treated with tofacitinib. The receptor source for this set is a human donor with alopecia areata.

The chain combines TRBV30 with TRBJ2-6; 7 positions agree with TRBD2. CDR1 is GTSNPN, CDR2 SVGIG, per germline (reference sequence). The J segment lost 0 bases and the V segment lost 3 bases, leaving 2 bases of the junction unmatched. The CDR3 covers 15 residues. CDR3 bases: TGTGCCTGGAGGCAGCGGGGCTCTGGGGCCAACGTCCTGACTTTC. This translates into CAWRQRGSGANVLTF.

The genes are TRBV28 and TRBJ2-5; D remains unclear. Per germline, CDR1 MDHEN and CDR2 SYDVKM. This CDR3 contains 11 residues. The V and J ends lost 5 bases and 5 bases respectively, with 6 bases between them. The CDR3 region is CASSPRETQYF. The CDR3 coding sequence is TGTGCCAGCAGTCCTCGGGAGACCCAGTACTTC.

In DNA, the CDR3 is TGTGCCAGCAGCCAAGATCTGACAAAAGAGACCCAGTACTTC. Encoded protein: CASSQDLTKETQYF. The genes are TRBV4-2 and TRBJ2-5; no clear D. The CDR3 runs 14 residues. Germline values: CDR1 LGHNA, CDR2 YNFKEQ. V was trimmed by 0 bases and J by 3 bases, leaving 8 bases between them.

V gene TRBV25-1 combines with J gene TRBJ1-6; TRBD1 is a possible D gene (5 bases). Trimming took off 4 bases at V and 10 bases at J, with 20 bases between the two ends. Germline V lookup: CDR1 MGHDK, CDR2 SYGVNS. The CDR3 spans 16 residues. DNA of the CDR3: TGTGCCAGCAGTGGCCGGGACGGGTTCTTGGGGTCACCCCTCCACTTT. It codes for CASSGRDGFLGSPLHF.

The V and J genes are TRBV7-9 and TRBJ2-7; D uncertain. V lost 3 bases, J lost 2 bases, and 5 bases lay in between. The CDR3 is made up of 12 amino acids. Germline V CDR1 and CDR2: SEHNR, FQNEAQ (reference sequence). The CDR3 reads CASSLTTYEQYF. CDR3 nucleotides: TGTGCCAGCAGCTTGACCACCTACGAGCAGTACTTC.

The chain has TRBV5-4 and TRBJ2-2, with D maybe TRBD1 (6 bases). Trimming shortened V by 3 bases and J by 6 bases, and 12 bases separated the two germline ends. This CDR3 has 14 amino acids. Per the germline V gene, CDR1 is SGHNT and CDR2 is YYREEE (reference sequence). The CDR3 nucleotides read TGTGCCAGCAGCTCGGGGACAATCGCCGGGGAGCTGTTTTTT. Amino acids: CASSSGTIAGELFF.

The chain recombines TRBV6-5 with TRBJ2-2, with D possibly being TRBD2 (6 bases). The germline CDR1 and CDR2 sequences are MNHEY and SVGAGI. V lost 7 bases, J lost 0 bases, and 12 bases lay in between. The CDR3 spans 15 residues. The CDR3 nucleotides read TGTGCCAGCAATCCTTCGGGGGCGAACACCGGGGAGCTGTTTTTT. Amino acids: CASNPSGANTGELFF.

This clone occurred a few times. This sequence joins TRBV6-4 and TRBJ2-3; D gene ambiguous. Trimming pared 4 bases from V and 1 base from J, leaving 12 bases between. Germline-derived CDR1 and CDR2 are MRHNA and SNTAGT. The CDR3 is 15 residues long. CDR3 region: CASSAQYSGTDTQYF. CDR3 nucleotide sequence: TGTGCCAGCAGTGCACAGTATTCTGGCACAGATACGCAGTATTTT.

This clone was detected once. The rearrangement uses TRBV7-2 and TRBJ2-3; TRBD2 matches 7 bases. Per germline, CDR1 SGHTA and CDR2 FQGNSA. The CDR3 loop spans 16 amino acids. V was pared by 5 bases and J by 2 bases, with 10 bases of the junction left unmatched. CDR3 in amino acids: CASSPRTRIDTDTQYF. CDR3 nucleotides: TGTGCCAGCAGCCCGAGGACTAGAATCGACACAGATACGCAGTATTTT. The full variable domain, completed using reference TRBV7-2 and TRBJ2-3, is GAGVSQSPSNKVTEKGKDVELRCDPISGHTALYWYRQSLGQGLEFLIYFQGNSAPDKSGLPSDRFSAERTGGSVSTLTIQRTQQEDSAVYLCASSPRTRIDTDTQYFGPGTRLTVL.

This clone has more than one count but fewer than ten. This chain links TRBV30 with TRBJ1-1; D is undetermined. The CDR3 loop spans 13 amino acids. V was trimmed by 2 bases and J by 1 base, leaving 8 bases between them. The germline CDR1 and CDR2 sequences are GTSNPN and SVGIG (reference sequence). For the CDR3, the DNA is TGTGCCTGGAGTACGGCCAGGAACACTGAAGCTTTCTTT. Translating it yields CAWSTARNTEAFF.